Listed below are T cell receptor beta chains from one sample, sequenced in a study of blood T cell repertoires in COVID-19. Here immunoSEQ multiplex PCR was the method, and the copy in TCRdb shows in-frame clones only, minus some. The sample comprises some 170,000 clones, over 70% of which are singletons, and about 3% rests with the top ten. Sequenced material: peripheral blood. These receptors came from a man aged 70 or older with acute or convalescent COVID-19. CDR3s leave out the opening cysteine and the closing phenylalanine or tryptophan. The order of the fields is V gene, CDR3 protein.

>TRBV29-1
SVEDQWNTEAF
>TRBV27
ASSLSGTGFSGNTIY
>TRBV28
ASTPGTSGTKRY
>TRBV15
ATSRDRGGGNEQY
>TRBV7-9
ASSFYTVTGYEQY
>TRBV27
ASSLVGTDTEAF
>TRBV24-1
ATSDPNQGNTGELF
>TRBV30
AGLYPEHGELF
>TRBV27
ASSGGSAQIGELF
>TRBV28
ASSPGGYTEAF
>TRBV20-1
SASYQGASNSPLH
>TRBV7-2
ASSLAAEAF
>TRBV7-8
ASSLVTGGRDGYT
>TRBV27
ASTPRGLAYGGELF
>TRBV3-1/TRBV3-2
ASSHAWGGKDTQY
>TRBV12-5
ASGLSPLAGGHTGELF
>TRBV6-5
ASSYLPSGGTDTQY
>TRBV4-3
ASSQDYGSGLEQY
>TRBV5-1
ASSSDGRRAYEQY
>TRBV18
ASSAAEGTEAF
>TRBV19
ASSIGGWEQF
>TRBV5-4
ASSLQGLAGERAKNIQY
>TRBV7-2
ASSSQKNTEAF
>TRBV24-1
ATSAADTGGSDTQY
>TRBV11-2
ASSFYDFTGELF
>TRBV3-1/TRBV3-2
ASSPGNYGYT
>TRBV6-1
ASSESPNQVLNTEAF
>TRBV27
ASSRTQGEVGNSPLH
>TRBV27
ASRPGQVSYEQY
>TRBV10-1
ASNGGNSYEQY
>TRBV11-3
ASSLYSRSNTGELF
>TRBV6-6
ASSPGTSGPSSYNEQF
>TRBV6-4
ASSDGTGGAEAF
>TRBV3-1/TRBV3-2
ARSQRRAGGRQDTQY
>TRBV19
ASSLQGDGTEAF
>TRBV3-1/TRBV3-2
ASSQVLWGGYNEQF
>TRBV5-1
ASSLPQGTDTQY
>TRBV11-2
ASSRRLDRGGTEAF
>TRBV5-5
ASSWINRVGGYGYT
>TRBV2
ASSEGDAYNSPLH
>TRBV3-1/TRBV3-2
ASSQAAFSTTRRDNEQF
>TRBV5-4
ASSAGQGRYEQY
>TRBV15
ATSRVTSTYNEQF
>TRBV6-5
ASSYFRTGGSGELF
>TRBV6-1
ASSESLPGELF
>TRBV15
ATSRVGGQTYNSPLH
>TRBV6-2/TRBV6-3
ASSPDRAPSYNEQF
>TRBV15
ATSRELAGTPGEQF